This record concerns one T cell receptor beta chain sequence. Its antigen is not known. This record belongs to a study of neoadjuvant anti-PD-1 for oral cavity cancer. Findings and caveats of the study: Treg/Th17 ratio rose with pretreatment blood and fell with post-treatment tumor TCRbeta clonality.

This table comes from immunoSEQ multiplex PCR, and its TCRdb copy is limited to in-frame clones, with some not included. This sample has around 6,100 clones, with 55% to 70% found just once. V lost 0 bases and J lost 2, with 20 bases in between. Germline CDR1 and CDR2: SGHAT and FQNNGV. The CDR3 has 19 residues. The TCR was taken from a person aged 40 to 85 with oral cavity squamous cell carcinoma. Here the sequenced sample was tumor tissue, taken before nivolumab (anti-PD-1) treatment. V is TRBV11-2 and J is TRBJ2-1; a weak D match, TRBD2 (5 bases). The CDR3 loop is CASSLDHGVASRAYNEQFF. The CDR3 DNA sequence: TGTGCCAGCAGCTTAGATCACGGAGTGGCTAGCAGAGCCTACAATGAGCAGTTCTTC.